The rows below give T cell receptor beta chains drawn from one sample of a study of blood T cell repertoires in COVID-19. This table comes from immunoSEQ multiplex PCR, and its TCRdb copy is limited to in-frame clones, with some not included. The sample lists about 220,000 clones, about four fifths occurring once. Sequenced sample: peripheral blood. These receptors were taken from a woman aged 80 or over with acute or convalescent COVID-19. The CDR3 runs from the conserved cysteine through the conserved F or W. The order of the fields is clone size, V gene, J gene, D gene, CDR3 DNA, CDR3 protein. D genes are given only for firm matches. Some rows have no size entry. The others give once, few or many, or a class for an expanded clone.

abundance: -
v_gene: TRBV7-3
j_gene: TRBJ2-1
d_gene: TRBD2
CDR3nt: TGTGCCAGCAGCTTAATAGGTCGGTCCAGCGGGGGGTCGCAGTTCTTC
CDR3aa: CASSLIGRSSGGSQFF

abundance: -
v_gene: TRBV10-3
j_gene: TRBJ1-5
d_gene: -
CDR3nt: TGTGCCATCAGTGAGTACTCAGGGTTCAATCAGCCCCAGCATTTT
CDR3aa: CAISEYSGFNQPQHF

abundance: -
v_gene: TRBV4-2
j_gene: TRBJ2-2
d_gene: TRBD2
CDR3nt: TGTGCCAGCAGCCAAGGAGCGGGGGATACCGGGGAGCTGTTTTTT
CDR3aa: CASSQGAGDTGELFF

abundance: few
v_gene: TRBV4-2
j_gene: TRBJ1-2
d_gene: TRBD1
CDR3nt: TGTGCCAGCAGCCAAGGGTGGGAGACAGGGGATGGCTACACCTTC
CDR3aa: CASSQGWETGDGYTF

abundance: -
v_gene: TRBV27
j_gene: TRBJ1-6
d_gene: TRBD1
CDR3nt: TGTGCCAGCAGTTGGACAGGGAAAAATTCACCCCTCCACTTT
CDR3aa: CASSWTGKNSPLHF

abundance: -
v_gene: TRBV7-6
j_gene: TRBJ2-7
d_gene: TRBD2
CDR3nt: TGTGCCAGCAGCTTAGTAGCGGGGGAAGGCGAGCAGTACTTC
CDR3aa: CASSLVAGEGEQYF

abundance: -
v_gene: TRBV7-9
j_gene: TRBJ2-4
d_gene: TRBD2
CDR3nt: TGTGCCAGCAGCCGGGGAGGGGTGGCCAAAAACATTCAGTACTTC
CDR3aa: CASSRGGVAKNIQYF

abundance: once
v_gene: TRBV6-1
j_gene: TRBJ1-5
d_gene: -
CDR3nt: TGTGCCAGCAGTGAACTAGCCGGGACTATAAATCAGCCCCAGCATTTT
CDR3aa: CASSELAGTINQPQHF

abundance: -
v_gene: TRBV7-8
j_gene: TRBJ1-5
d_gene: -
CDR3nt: TGTGCCAGCAGCTTAGCCCGAAGAAACAGTTATAGCAATCAGCCCCAGCATTTT
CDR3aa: CASSLARRNSYSNQPQHF

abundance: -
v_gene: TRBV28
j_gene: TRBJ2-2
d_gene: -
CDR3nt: TGTGCCAGCACCTTCCCAGGGGCGGGCACCGGGGAGCTGTTTTTT
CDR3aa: CASTFPGAGTGELFF

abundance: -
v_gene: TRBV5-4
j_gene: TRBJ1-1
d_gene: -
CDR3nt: TGTGCCAGCAGCTTGGGGCGGGGCGGCGCTGAAGCTTTCTTT
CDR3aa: CASSLGRGGAEAFF

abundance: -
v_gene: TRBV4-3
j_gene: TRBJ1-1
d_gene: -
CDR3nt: TGCGCCAGCAGCCCCGATAGCCAGCAAGGTGAAGCTTTCTTT
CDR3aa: CASSPDSQQGEAFF

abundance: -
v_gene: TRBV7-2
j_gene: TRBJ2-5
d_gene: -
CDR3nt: TGTGCCAGCAGCTCTCTGACCGGGTCCGGAGAGACCCAGTACTTC
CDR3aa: CASSSLTGSGETQYF

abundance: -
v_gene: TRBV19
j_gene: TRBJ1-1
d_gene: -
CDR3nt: TGTGCCAGTAGTGGTGGACAACAGAACACTGAAGCTTTCTTT
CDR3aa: CASSGGQQNTEAFF

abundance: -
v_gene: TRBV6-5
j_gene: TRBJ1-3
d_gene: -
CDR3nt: TGTGCCAGCAGTTACGGCGGCGGAGACTCTGGAAACACCATATATTTT
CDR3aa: CASSYGGGDSGNTIYF

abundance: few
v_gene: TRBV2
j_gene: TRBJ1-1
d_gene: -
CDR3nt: TGTGCCAGCAGTGATTCACAGCCGAACACTGAAGCTTTCTTT
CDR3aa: CASSDSQPNTEAFF

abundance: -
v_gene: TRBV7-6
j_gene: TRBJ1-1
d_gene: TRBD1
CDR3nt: TGTGCCAGCAGCACTGGGACAGCTATGAACACTGAAGCTTTCTTT
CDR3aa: CASSTGTAMNTEAFF

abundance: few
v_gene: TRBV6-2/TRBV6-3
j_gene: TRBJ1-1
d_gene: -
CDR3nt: TGTGCCAGCAGTTACCGGGAAGACACTGAAGCTTTCTTT
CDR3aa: CASSYREDTEAFF

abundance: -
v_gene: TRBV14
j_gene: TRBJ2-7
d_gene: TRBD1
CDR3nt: TGTGCCAGCAGCCCCGGGACAGGGGGAACATTTCTTGGGTACGAGCAGTACTTC
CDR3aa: CASSPGTGGTFLGYEQYF

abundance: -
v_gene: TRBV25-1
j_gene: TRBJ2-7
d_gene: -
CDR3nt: TGTGCCAGCAGTGAGGAAGGGGCCTCCTACGAGCAGTACTTC
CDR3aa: CASSEEGASYEQYF

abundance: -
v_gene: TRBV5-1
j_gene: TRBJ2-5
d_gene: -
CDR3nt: TGCGCCAGCAGCTTGGGAGGGACCCAGTACTTC
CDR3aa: CASSLGGTQYF

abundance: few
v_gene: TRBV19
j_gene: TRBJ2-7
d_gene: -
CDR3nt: TGTGCCAGTAGTACCCTGGGGGGGGCCCCCTACGAGCAGTACTTC
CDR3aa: CASSTLGGAPYEQYF

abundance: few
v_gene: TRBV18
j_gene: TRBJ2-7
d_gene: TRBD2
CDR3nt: TGTGCCAGCTCACCTGCCGGGACTAGCGGGGCCTACGAGCAGTACTTC
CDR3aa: CASSPAGTSGAYEQYF

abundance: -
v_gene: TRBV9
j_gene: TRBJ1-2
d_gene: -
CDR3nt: TGTGCCAGCAGCGTAGATGGCTACGCGGAAAGGGGCTACACCTTC
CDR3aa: CASSVDGYAERGYTF

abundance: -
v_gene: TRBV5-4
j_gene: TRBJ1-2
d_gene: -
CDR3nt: TGTGCCAGCAGCTTGGACCGGGGAAACTCTGGCTACACCTTC
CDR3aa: CASSLDRGNSGYTF

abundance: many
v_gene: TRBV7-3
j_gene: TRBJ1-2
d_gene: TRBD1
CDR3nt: TGTGCCAGCAGCTCAGGACAGGGGGCCTATGGCTACACCTTC
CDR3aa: CASSSGQGAYGYTF

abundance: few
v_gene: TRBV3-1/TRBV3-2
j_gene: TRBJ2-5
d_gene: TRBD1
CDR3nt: TGTGCCAGCAGCCCCCTTCGCGGGACAGGTCCTCAAACGCCGTACTTC
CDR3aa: CASSPLRGTGPQTPYF

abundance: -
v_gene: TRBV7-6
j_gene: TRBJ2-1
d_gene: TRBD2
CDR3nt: TGTGCCAGCAGCCTTATGGGACTAGCGGGGGCCGAGCAGTTCTTC
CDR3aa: CASSLMGLAGAEQFF

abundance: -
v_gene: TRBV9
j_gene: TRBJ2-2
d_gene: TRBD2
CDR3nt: TGTGCCAGCAGCGTAGCTACCAGGGCTAGCGGAACCGGGGAGCTGTTTTTT
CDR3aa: CASSVATRASGTGELFF

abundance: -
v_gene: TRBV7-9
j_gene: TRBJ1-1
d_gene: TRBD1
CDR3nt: TGTGCCAGCAGCTTACTAACAGGGGCCATGAACACTGAAGCTTTCTTT
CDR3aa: CASSLLTGAMNTEAFF

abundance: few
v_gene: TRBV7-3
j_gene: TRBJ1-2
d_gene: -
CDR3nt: TGTGCCAGCAGCTCGGCACCACAGGGTGGCTACACCTTC
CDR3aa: CASSSAPQGGYTF

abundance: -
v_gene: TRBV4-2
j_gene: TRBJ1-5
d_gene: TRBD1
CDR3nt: TGTGCCAGCAGCCAGGGACAGGGAGGGGGTCAGCCCCAGCATTTT
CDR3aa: CASSQGQGGGQPQHF

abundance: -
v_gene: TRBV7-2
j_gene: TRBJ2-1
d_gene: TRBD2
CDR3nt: TGTGCCAGCACCCTAGCGGGGACTAGCTCCTACAATGAGCAGTTCTTC
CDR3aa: CASTLAGTSSYNEQFF

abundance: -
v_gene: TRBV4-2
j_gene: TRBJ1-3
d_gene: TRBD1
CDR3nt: TGTGCCAGCAGCCAAGATGTAGCAGGGGGTTCCCTTGGAAACACCATATATTTT
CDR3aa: CASSQDVAGGSLGNTIYF

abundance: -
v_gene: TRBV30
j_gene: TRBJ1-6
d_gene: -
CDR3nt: TGTGCCTGGAGTGGAAACAGGAATAATTCACCCCTCCACTTT
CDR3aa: CAWSGNRNNSPLHF

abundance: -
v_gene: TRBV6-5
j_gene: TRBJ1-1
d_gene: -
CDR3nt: TGTGCCAGCAGATCGACAGGCAACACTGAAGCTTTCTTT
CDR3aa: CASRSTGNTEAFF

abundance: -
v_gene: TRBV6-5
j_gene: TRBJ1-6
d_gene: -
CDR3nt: TGTGCCAGCAGTCACAGGAGTTATAATTCACCCCTCCACTTT
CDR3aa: CASSHRSYNSPLHF

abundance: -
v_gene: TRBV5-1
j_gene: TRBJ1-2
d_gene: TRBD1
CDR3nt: TGCGCCAGCAGCTGGAGGGGACAGGGCACCAATGGCTACACCTTC
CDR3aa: CASSWRGQGTNGYTF

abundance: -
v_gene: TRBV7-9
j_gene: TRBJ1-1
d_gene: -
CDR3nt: TGTGCCAGCAGCTCCTTACAGGGATACACTGAAGCTTTCTTT
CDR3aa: CASSSLQGYTEAFF

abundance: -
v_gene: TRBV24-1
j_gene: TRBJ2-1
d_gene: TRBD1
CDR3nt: TGTGCCACCAGTGATCCGGGACAGGGGGGCGATGAGCAGTTCTTC
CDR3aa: CATSDPGQGGDEQFF

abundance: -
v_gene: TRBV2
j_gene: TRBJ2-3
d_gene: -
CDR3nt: TGTGCCAGCACCCTGACGGGGGTGGATACGCAGTATTTT
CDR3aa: CASTLTGVDTQYF

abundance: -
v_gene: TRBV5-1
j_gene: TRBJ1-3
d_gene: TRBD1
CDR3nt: TGCGCCAGCAGCTTTCAGGGGGACCCTGGAAACACCATATATTTT
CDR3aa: CASSFQGDPGNTIYF